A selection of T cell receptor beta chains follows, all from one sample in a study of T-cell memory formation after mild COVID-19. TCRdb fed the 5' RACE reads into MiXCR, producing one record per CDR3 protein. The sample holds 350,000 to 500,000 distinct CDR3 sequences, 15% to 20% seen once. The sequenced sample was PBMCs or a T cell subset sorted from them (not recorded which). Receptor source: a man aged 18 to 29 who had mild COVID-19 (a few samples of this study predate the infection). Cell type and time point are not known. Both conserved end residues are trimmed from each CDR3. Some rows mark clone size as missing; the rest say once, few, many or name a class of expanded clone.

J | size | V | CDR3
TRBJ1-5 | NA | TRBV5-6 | ASSPSGEGPQH
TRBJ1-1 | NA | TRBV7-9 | ASSPARMNTEAF
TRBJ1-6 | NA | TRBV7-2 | ASSQDGGQPNSPLH
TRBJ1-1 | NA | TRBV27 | ASSLYGTTEAF
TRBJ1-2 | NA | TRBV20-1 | SARVNEDYGYT
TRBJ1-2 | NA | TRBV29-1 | SVVPGEDYGYT
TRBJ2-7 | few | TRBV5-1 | ASSLNQGGDEQY
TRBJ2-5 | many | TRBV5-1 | ASSLGGAETQY
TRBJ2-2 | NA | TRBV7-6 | ASSVQQGGTGELF
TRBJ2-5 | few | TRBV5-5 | ASSLGVHGGQETQY